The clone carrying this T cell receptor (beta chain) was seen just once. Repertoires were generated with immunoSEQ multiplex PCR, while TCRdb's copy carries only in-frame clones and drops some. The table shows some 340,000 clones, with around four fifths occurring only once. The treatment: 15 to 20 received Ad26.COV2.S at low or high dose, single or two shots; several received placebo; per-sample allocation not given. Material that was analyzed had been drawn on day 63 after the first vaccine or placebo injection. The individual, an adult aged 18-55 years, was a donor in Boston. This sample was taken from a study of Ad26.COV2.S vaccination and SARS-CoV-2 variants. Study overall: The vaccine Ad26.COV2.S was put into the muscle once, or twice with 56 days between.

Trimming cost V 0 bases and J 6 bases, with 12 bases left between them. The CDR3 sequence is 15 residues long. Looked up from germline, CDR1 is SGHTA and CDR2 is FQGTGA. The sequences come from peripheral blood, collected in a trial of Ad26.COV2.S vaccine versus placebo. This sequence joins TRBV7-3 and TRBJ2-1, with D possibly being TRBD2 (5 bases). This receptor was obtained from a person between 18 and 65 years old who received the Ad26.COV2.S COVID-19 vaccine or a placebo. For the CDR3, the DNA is TGTGCCAGCAGCTTAACGCTGGGGAGTAGCAATGAGCAGTTCTTC. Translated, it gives CASSLTLGSSNEQFF. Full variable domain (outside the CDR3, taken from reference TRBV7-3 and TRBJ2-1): GAGVSQTPSNKVTEKGKYVELRCDPISGHTALYWYRQSLGQGPEFLIYFQGTGAADDSGLPNDRFFAVRPEGSVSTLKIQRTERGDSAVYLCASSLTLGSSNEQFFGPGTRLTVL.